There are a few counts of the clone carrying this TCR beta chain. The antigen remains undetermined. The data were taken from a study of T cells in Graves' hyperthyroidism and ophthalmopathy. Study-wide points: Most thyroid clonotypes expanded above 0.001 appeared in blood too.

The source material, RNA transcripts, was used to amplify TCR beta CDR3 regions. The HTBI primer set was used in a first-round RT-PCR of the TCR CDR3. A single record per CDR3 protein comes from TCRdb applying MiXCR to the multiplex PCR reads. The table has hundreds of thousands of distinct CDR3 sequences, 15% to 20% seen once; the top ten hold over 45%. V was trimmed by 2 bases and J by 1 base, leaving 14 bases between them. CDR1 and CDR2 (germline): KGHSH, LQKENI. The CDR3 is made up of 16 amino acids. The clonotype was recovered from a man aged 40-49 years with Graves' ophthalmopathy. The gene calls are TRBV18 and TRBJ1-1; D remains ambiguous. Sequenced sample: blood. The CDR3 loop reads CASSPKGTASNTEAFF. Written as DNA, the CDR3 is TGTGCCAGCTCACCAAAAGGCACAGCTTCGAACACTGAAGCTTTCTTT. The whole variable domain, filled in from reference TRBV18 and TRBJ1-1, reads NAGVMQNPRHLVRRRGQEARLRCSPMKGHSHVYWYRQLPEEGLKFMVYLQKENIIDESGMPKERFSAEFPKEGPSILRIQQVVRGDSAAYFCASSPKGTASNTEAFFGQGTRLTVV.